This T cell receptor beta chain derives from a study of blood T cell repertoires in COVID-19. Overall study context: Collection of acute and convalescent COVID-19 samples took place in the United States, Italy and Spain. Sources were T cells, B-cell-depleted T cells, or PBMCs; the material itself was cDNA or gDNA.

V dropped 6 bases and J dropped 4; count of bases not matched to a gene: 9. Germline V lookup: CDR1 MNHNY, CDR2 SVGAGI (reference sequence). The length of the CDR3 is 15 residues. How the authors handled the data: Estimated nucleated cell counts came from reference gene primer amplification. The table came from immunoSEQ multiplex PCR; TCRdb's copy has only in-frame clones and leaves some out. V, J and clone size reflect that table, while D and trimming were determined from the DNA. The data hold 190,000 or so clones, with around 82% observed a single time. The specimen sequenced was peripheral blood. This receptor was taken from a woman older than 75 with acute or convalescent COVID-19. V and J are TRBV6-6 and TRBJ1-2; the match to TRBD1 covers 9 bases. DNA of the CDR3: TGTGCCAGCAGCCGTGGACAGGGGATGGCCTATGGCTACACCTTC. Its protein product is CASSRGQGMAYGYTF.